Below are 9 T cell receptor beta chains sequenced from a single sample in a study of blood T cell repertoires in COVID-19. TCRdb keeps only in-frame clones here, not all; method: immunoSEQ multiplex PCR. Of 400,000 to 450,000 clones listed, roughly 88% are singletons. The sequencing sample was made of peripheral blood. Receptors originate from a woman between 50 and 59 years old with COVID-19, enrolled during active disease.

The chain employs TRBV6-5 and TRBJ2-7; 10 nucleotides line up with TRBD1. Germline V gene data show CDR1 as MNHEY and CDR2 as SVGAGI. The V gene end was trimmed by 10 bases and the J gene end by 1 base; junction bases not matched to a gene: 10. The CDR3 is made up of 15 amino acids. The CDR3 bases are TGTGCCACTGAGGTCTGGGACAGGGGTTCCTACGAGCAGTACTTC. Translating it yields CATEVWDRGSYEQYF.

The V gene is TRBV12-5, the J gene TRBJ2-7; 7 bases match TRBD1. The ends lost 5 bases at V and 2 bases at J; junction bases unmatched: 12. The CDR3 is 16 amino acids. Germline V gene lookup returns CDR1 LGHNT and CDR2 FRNRAP. For the CDR3, the DNA is TGTGCTAGTGGTCGGAGAATCGGGACAGCGACCTACGAGCAGTACTTC. This sequence encodes CASGRRIGTATYEQYF.

This clone was counted between two and nine times. The J gene is TRBJ1-5, the V gene TRBV5-1, with 7 bases lining up with TRBD1. The germline V gene encodes CDR1 SGHRS and CDR2 YFSETQ. Unmatched junction bases numbered 4, after V lost 4 bases and J lost 3 bases. The length of the CDR3 is 14 residues. CDR3 amino acids: CASSATGYNQPQHF. CDR3 nucleotides: TGCGCCAGCAGCGCGACAGGGTACAATCAGCCCCAGCATTTT. Together with reference TRBV5-1 and TRBJ1-5, the CDR3 gives the full variable domain: KAGVTQTPRYLIKTRGQQVTLSCSPISGHRSVSWYQQTPGQGLQFLFEYFSETQRNKGNFPGRFSGRQFSNSRSEMNVSTLELGDSALYLCASSATGYNQPQHFGDGTRLSIL.

This chain uses TRBV30 with TRBJ1-2; no clear D. In germline, CDR1 is GTSNPN, CDR2 SVGIG (reference sequence). The V end lost 4 bases, the J end lost 7 bases, and 22 bases lay between the germline ends. This CDR3 is 15 amino acids long. DNA for the CDR3: TGTGCCTGGAATCTTATGGCAGGTTCTGAGGGTGGCTACACCTTC. The encoded protein is CAWNLMAGSEGGYTF.

The CDR3 protein is CASSLSRTSGANVLTF. CDR3 nucleotide sequence: TGTGCCAGCAGCTTATCCAGAACCTCTGGGGCCAACGTCCTGACTTTC. The chain joins TRBV7-9 to TRBJ2-6; no firm D call. Germline V gives CDR1 SEHNR, CDR2 FQNEAQ (reference sequence). The CDR3 runs 16 residues. V shed 2 bases and J shed 0 bases, with 8 bases lying between them.

This sequence joins TRBV10-3 and TRBJ2-7, with D perhaps TRBD2 (5 bases). The CDR3 length is 13 residues. Germline lookup yields CDR1 ENHRY and CDR2 SYGVKD. V lost 4 bases and J lost 4, with 11 bases in between. The CDR3 protein is CAISVGDQYEQYF. CDR3 nucleotide sequence: TGTGCCATCAGTGTCGGGGATCAATACGAGCAGTACTTC.

This chain links TRBV3-1 (or the pseudogene TRBV3-2) with TRBJ2-7; 8 nucleotides line up with TRBD1. This CDR3 comprises 16 residues. With V trimmed by 4 bases and J by 0 bases, 8 bases remained unmatched. CDR1 is LGHDT, CDR2 YNNKEL, per germline (reference sequence). CDR3 sequence: CASSPTGQARSYEQYF. In nucleotides, the CDR3 is TGTGCCAGCAGCCCGACGGGACAGGCCCGCTCCTACGAGCAGTACTTC.

The rearrangement links TRBV28 to TRBJ2-1; the D is unclear. The V and J ends lost 6 bases and 8 bases respectively, with 11 bases between them. Germline V CDR1 and CDR2: MDHEN, SYDVKM. The CDR3 is 12 residues long. The CDR3 bases are TGTGCCAGCAGCGTACAGAGAGATGAGCAGTTCTTC. Translating it yields CASSVQRDEQFF.

The V and J genes are TRBV9 and TRBJ2-1; 10 bases line up with TRBD2. The J segment lost 6 bases and the V segment lost 3 bases, leaving 6 bases of the junction unmatched. The CDR3 length is 15 residues. Looked up from germline, CDR1 is SGDLS and CDR2 is YYNGEE. The DNA for the CDR3 is TGTGCCAGCAGCGCCCTCATAGCGGGGGGCAATGAGCAGTTCTTC. It codes for CASSALIAGGNEQFF. Supplemented by reference TRBV9 and TRBJ2-1, the full variable domain reads DSGVTQTPKHLITATGQRVTLRCSPRSGDLSVYWYQQSLDQGLQFLIQYYNGEERAKGNILERFSAQQFPDLHSELNLSSLELGDSALYFCASSALIAGGNEQFFGPGTRLTVL.